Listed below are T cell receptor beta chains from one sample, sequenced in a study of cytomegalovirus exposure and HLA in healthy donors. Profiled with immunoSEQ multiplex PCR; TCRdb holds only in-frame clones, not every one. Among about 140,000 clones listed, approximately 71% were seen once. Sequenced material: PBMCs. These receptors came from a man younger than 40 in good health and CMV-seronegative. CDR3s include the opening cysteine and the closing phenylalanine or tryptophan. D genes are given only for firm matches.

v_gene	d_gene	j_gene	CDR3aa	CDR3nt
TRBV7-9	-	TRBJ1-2	CSSSYTYEETYGYTF	TGTTCCAGCAGCTACACCTATGAGGAAACCTATGGCTACACCTTC
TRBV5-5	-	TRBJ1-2	CASSLQGQDGYTF	TGTGCCAGCAGCTTGCAGGGTCAAGATGGCTACACCTTC
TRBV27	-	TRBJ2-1	CASNQAASSYNEQFF	TGTGCCAGCAACCAAGCGGCGAGCTCCTACAATGAGCAGTTCTTC
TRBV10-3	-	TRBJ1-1	CAISDLGNTEAFF	TGTGCCATCAGTGACCTAGGGAACACTGAAGCTTTCTTT
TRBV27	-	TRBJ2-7	CASSSPGHLYEQYF	TGTGCCAGCAGTTCTCCAGGCCACCTCTACGAGCAGTACTTC
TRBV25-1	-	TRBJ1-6	CASSRPGDSPLHF	TGTGCCAGCAGTAGGCCGGGGGATTCACCCCTCCACTTT
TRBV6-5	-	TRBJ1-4	CASSSGQLPNEKLFF	TGTGCCAGCAGTTCAGGACAGTTGCCTAATGAAAAACTGTTTTTT
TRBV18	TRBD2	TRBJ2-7	CASKTSGTSYEQYF	TGTGCCAGCAAGACTAGCGGGACCTCCTACGAGCAGTACTTC
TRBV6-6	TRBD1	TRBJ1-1	CASNTPGQEREAFF	TGTGCCAGTAACACCCCGGGACAGGAAAGAGAAGCTTTCTTT
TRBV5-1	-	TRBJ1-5	CASSPDGAEYSNQPQHF	TGCGCCAGCAGCCCCGATGGGGCGGAATATAGCAATCAGCCCCAGCATTTT